This TCR beta chain was obtained from a study of identical twins. TCRdb reprocessed the 5' RACE reads with MiXCR, giving one entry per CDR3 protein. Of roughly 720,000 distinct CDR3 sequences listed, 15% to 20% are singletons. This clonotype turned up a few times. The CDR3 extends over 14 amino acids. Germline V CDR1 and CDR2: SGHRS, YFSETQ. The V end was cut by 2 bases, the J end by 2 bases, with 9 bases between. The same data also contributed to another study, on T cells expressing NK-cell markers. As that study records: Top CD8+ clonotypes included the dominant CD3+CD56+NKG2C+ clonotypes in a handful of donors. Whether expanded NKG2C+ T cell clones were HCMV specific stayed uncertain.

Material: PBMCs. The J gene is TRBJ2-3, the V gene TRBV5-1; D may match TRBD1 or TRBD2 (5 bases each). This clonotype was sampled from a woman aged 18-30 years in good health. In DNA, the CDR3 is TGCGCCAGCAGCTTCGGGACGGACACAGATACGCAGTATTTT. Protein: CASSFGTDTDTQYF.